The 12 T cell receptor beta chains presented below share a single source sample, sequenced in a study of T cell responses to AZD1222 COVID-19 vaccine. This table comes from immunoSEQ multiplex PCR, and its TCRdb copy is limited to in-frame clones, with some not included. The sample records 150,000 to 200,000 clones, approximately 94% being singletons. This specimen was peripheral blood, taken on day 0 of AZD1222 vaccination. The receptors here all came from an adult in good health.

The V and J genes are TRBV27 and TRBJ1-1; no firm D call. The CDR3 is 13 residues long. Between the trimmed V and J ends, which lost 6 bases and 6 bases, there was a span of 14 bases. Germline V gene lookup returns CDR1 MNHEY and CDR2 SMNVEV (reference sequence). DNA for the CDR3: TGTGCCAGCAGCATTGTGTGGAGAGCTGAAGCTTTCTTT. Protein product: CASSIVWRAEAFF.

The rearrangement uses TRBV7-9 and TRBJ2-5; 7 bases align to TRBD2. The CDR3 consists of 14 residues. Per the germline V gene, CDR1 is SEHNR and CDR2 is FQNEAQ (reference sequence). V gave up 8 bases and J gave up 0 bases; unmatched junction bases: 6. CDR3 bases: TGTGCCAGCGGTCCTAGCGGTTACCAAGAGACCCAGTACTTC. It specifies CASGPSGYQETQYF.

V is TRBV19 and J is TRBJ1-5, with 10 bases fitting TRBD1. The CDR3 is made up of 13 amino acids. Per germline, CDR1 LNHDA and CDR2 SQIVND (reference sequence). The trim removed 10 bases at V and 6 bases at J, leaving 6 bases unmatched. CDR3: CAIGQGGFQPQHF. The CDR3 DNA reads TGTGCCATCGGACAGGGGGGATTTCAGCCCCAGCATTTT.

The genes are TRBV23-1 and TRBJ1-4; 7 bases are a match to TRBD1. Being an ORF, TRBV23-1 has a function that is uncertain. The CDR3 totals 17 residues. Trimming removed 7 bases from V and 5 bases from J; junction bases left unmatched: 16. CDR3 bases: TGCGCCAGCATTGCTACCGGGACAGAAACACCCAATGAAAAACTGTTTTTT. It yields the protein CASIATGTETPNEKLFF.

This clone was seen a handful of times. For the CDR3, the DNA is TGTGCCAGCAGCCGACTAATACTGACTAGCGGCAAGACCGGGGAGCTGTTTTTT. Its protein product is CASSRLILTSGKTGELFF. The chain uses TRBV7-3 and TRBJ2-2; 9 bases match TRBD2. From germline, CDR1 is SGHTA and CDR2 FQGTGA. This CDR3 is 18 amino acids long. The V and J ends lost 5 bases and 5 bases, in that order; junction bases with no gene match: 15.

The chain is built from TRBV9 and TRBJ1-1; TRBD1 aligns across 7 bases. The CDR3 runs to 17 residues. V lost 3 bases, J lost 0 bases, and 11 bases stayed unmatched. Germline V gene sequence: CDR1 SGDLS, CDR2 YYNGEE. The CDR3 nucleotides are TGTGCCAGCAGCGGTTCCCCATCCCAGGGGGTGAACACTGAAGCTTTCTTT. It yields the protein CASSGSPSQGVNTEAFF.

The CDR3 coding sequence is TGTGCCAGCAGTGTACAGGGATGGAACACTGAAGCTTTCTTT. Protein sequence: CASSVQGWNTEAFF. This rearrangement joins TRBV28 to TRBJ1-1; D perhaps matches TRBD1 (6 bases). The CDR3 has 14 amino acids. Trimming cost V 5 bases and J 1 base, with 11 bases left between them. CDR1 and CDR2 from the germline V gene are MDHEN and SYDVKM.

This rearrangement joins TRBV4-1 to TRBJ2-2, with a weak D call TRBD2 (6 bases). The germline CDR1 and CDR2 sequences are MGHRA and YSYEKL. The CDR3 has 14 amino acids. Trimming pared 2 bases from V and 5 bases from J, leaving 9 bases between. CDR3 nucleotides: TGCGCCAGCAGCCAACCAGGGAGGACCGGGGAGCTGTTTTTT. Its protein is CASSQPGRTGELFF.

The CDR3 reads CASSFRLAADSPLHF. Here the CDR3 DNA reads TGTGCCAGCAGTTTTCGGTTGGCAGCTGATTCACCCCTCCACTTT. The chain recombines TRBV28 with TRBJ1-6; no firm D call. Trimming cost V 3 bases and J 8 bases, with 14 bases left between them. CDR1 is MDHEN, CDR2 SYDVKM, per germline. The CDR3 contains 15 residues.

The gene calls are TRBV7-9 and TRBJ1-5; D not certain. V lost 5 bases to trimming and J lost 7 bases, with 9 bases between them. The CDR3 is made up of 12 amino acids. In germline, CDR1 is SEHNR, CDR2 FQNEAQ (reference sequence). CDR3 loop: CASSPGDQPQHF. As DNA, the CDR3 is TGTGCCAGCAGCCCAGGTGACCAGCCCCAGCATTTT.

The genes are TRBV20-1 and TRBJ2-3; D not certain. CDR1 and CDR2 from the germline V gene are DFQATT and SNEGSKA (reference sequence). Trimming shortened V by 3 bases and J by 2 bases, and 12 bases separated the two germline ends. This CDR3 region has 14 residues. CDR3 sequence reads: CSASLRTSTDTQYF. CDR3 bases: TGCAGTGCTAGTTTGCGAACGTCCACAGATACGCAGTATTTT.

V and J are TRBV3-1 (or the pseudogene TRBV3-2) and TRBJ2-2, with 7 bases lining up with TRBD1. CDR1 LGHDT and CDR2 YNNKEL come from the germline V gene (reference sequence). CDR3 length: 17 amino acids. J was trimmed by 6 bases and V by 3 bases; bases with no gene match: 13. The CDR3: CASSHVRGPFAAGELFF. DNA for the CDR3: TGTGCCAGCAGCCACGTAAGGGGGCCCTTCGCAGCCGGGGAGCTGTTTTTT.